The 14 T cell receptor beta chains below were found in one sample sequenced in a study of T cell responses to AZD1222 COVID-19 vaccine. Produced via immunoSEQ multiplex PCR; TCRdb's table is partial and in-frame only. The data contain around 120,000 clones, about 92% of them singletons. The source material was peripheral blood, sampled on day 0 of AZD1222 vaccination. These receptors originate from an adult in good health.

The chain has TRBV27 and TRBJ1-6; D not certain. Trimming removed 8 bases from V and 9 bases from J, with 11 bases in between. The CDR3 extends over 12 amino acids. The germline gives CDR1 MNHEY, CDR2 SMNVEV (reference sequence). CDR3 sequence: CASWLRGSPLHF. CDR3 DNA sequence: TGTGCCAGCTGGCTCCGAGGTTCACCCCTCCACTTT.

The V gene is TRBV7-2, the J gene TRBJ2-5; D may match TRBD1 or TRBD2 (5 bases each). The CDR3 is made up of 15 amino acids. The V end lost 4 bases, the J end lost 1 base, and 13 bases lay between the germline ends. Germline V gene data show CDR1 as SGHTA and CDR2 as FQGNSA. The CDR3 sequence: CASSSGTAVQETQYF. The CDR3 nucleotides are TGTGCCAGCAGCTCCGGGACGGCCGTCCAAGAGACCCAGTACTTC.

This chain joins TRBV7-9 and TRBJ1-1; D is uncertain. The CDR3 is 15 amino acids. The ends were cut back, 1 base at V and 1 base at J, with 10 bases in the middle. Germline CDR1 and CDR2: SEHNR and FQNEAQ (reference sequence). Written as DNA, the CDR3 is TGTGCCAGCAGCTTAGGTGTATCTTGGAACACTGAAGCTTTCTTT. Residues: CASSLGVSWNTEAFF.

The chain has TRBV11-3 and TRBJ1-1; D remains ambiguous. The CDR3 has 13 residues. Germline lookup yields CDR1 SGHNT and CDR2 YENEEA. The V end was cut by 0 bases, the J end by 5 bases, with 7 bases between. The CDR3 sequence is CASSLEAGTEAFF. The CDR3 DNA is TGTGCCAGCAGCTTAGAGGCGGGAACTGAAGCTTTCTTT.

The chain couples TRBV3-1 (or the pseudogene TRBV3-2) to TRBJ2-7, with D unclear. V was trimmed by 5 bases and J by 2 bases, leaving 10 bases between them. The CDR3 contains 13 residues. Looked up from germline, CDR1 is LGHDT and CDR2 is YNNKEL (reference sequence). CDR3 bases: TGTGCCAGCAGCTCCCGTCGGCCCTACGAGCAGTACTTC. Translated, it gives CASSSRRPYEQYF.

V usage is TRBV7-6 and J usage is TRBJ2-3; D may be TRBD1 or TRBD2 (6 bases each). This CDR3 region has 15 residues. The V and J ends lost 1 base and 2 bases respectively, with 10 bases between them. Looked up from germline, CDR1 is SGHVS and CDR2 is FNYEAQ. Written as DNA, the CDR3 is TGTGCCAGCAGCTTAGTGGGGGGCGCCACAGATACGCAGTATTTT. It translates to CASSLVGGATDTQYF.

Here the CDR3 DNA reads TGCGCCAGCAGCGTATTAGCGGGAGATGATGAGCAGTTCTTC. This gives the protein CASSVLAGDDEQFF. V gene TRBV5-1 combines with J gene TRBJ2-1; 9 nucleotides match TRBD2. This CDR3 comprises 14 residues. V lost 4 bases, J lost 8 bases, and 7 bases stayed unmatched. Looked up from germline, CDR1 is SGHRS and CDR2 is YFSETQ.

The chain couples TRBV28 to TRBJ1-1; 8 nucleotides match TRBD1. V was pared by 7 bases and J by 6 bases, with 16 bases of the junction left unmatched. The germline CDR1 and CDR2 sequences are MDHEN and SYDVKM. This CDR3 region has 16 residues. DNA of the CDR3: TGTGCCAGCAAACCACCACCAGGGGGCGACGGAGCTGAAGCTTTCTTT. It translates to CASKPPPGGDGAEAFF.

The J gene is TRBJ2-7, the V gene TRBV28; weak D call: TRBD2 (5 bases). There are 19 residues in the CDR3. V gave up 4 bases and J gave up 4 bases, with 29 bases separating them. The V gene's germline CDR1 is MDHEN and CDR2 SYDVKM. The CDR3 DNA is TGTGCCAGCAGTTCTCTTGGTGGAACCGGGAAAACAACAGTGTACGAGCAGTACTTC. As protein: CASSSLGGTGKTTVYEQYF.

The CDR3: CASSLGGPTNTGELFF. The DNA of the CDR3 is TGCGCCAGCAGCTTGGGCGGGCCTACGAACACCGGGGAGCTGTTTTTT. The chain employs TRBV5-1 and TRBJ2-2; the D gene is possibly TRBD2 (5 bases). Germline V gene lookup returns CDR1 SGHRS and CDR2 YFSETQ. The CDR3 totals 16 residues. Trimming left V 0 bases short and J 0 bases short, with 9 bases between.

This chain links TRBV12-3 or TRBV12-4 with TRBJ1-1; D remains ambiguous. Trimming removed 6 bases from V and 6 bases from J, with 14 bases in between. The CDR3 consists of 13 residues. CDR3 protein: CASSPAGRPEAFF. The CDR3 DNA reads TGTGCCAGCAGCCCAGCCGGCAGGCCTGAAGCTTTCTTT.

The V and J genes are TRBV5-1 and TRBJ2-2; D gene ambiguous. Trimming took 2 bases from V and 1 from J, leaving 9 bases between them. This CDR3 contains 15 residues. Per germline, CDR1 SGHRS and CDR2 YFSETQ. The CDR3, as DNA: TGCGCCAGCAGCTTTGTTTCAGGGAACACCGGGGAGCTGTTTTTT. Protein: CASSFVSGNTGELFF.

The chain carries TRBV5-1 and TRBJ1-1; D gene uncertain. The CDR3 covers 12 residues. Looked up from germline, CDR1 is SGHRS and CDR2 is YFSETQ. V lost 2 bases, J lost 1 base, and 3 bases lay in between. The CDR3: CASSFRNTEAFF. The CDR3 DNA reads as TGCGCCAGCAGCTTTCGGAACACTGAAGCTTTCTTT.

The chain uses TRBV28 and TRBJ2-5; D perhaps matches TRBD1 (6 bases). This CDR3 has 15 residues. Germline loops: CDR1 MDHEN, CDR2 SYDVKM. V lost 4 bases to trimming and J lost 0 bases, with 12 bases between them. The CDR3 spells CASSWNRVYQETQYF. Written as DNA, the CDR3 is TGTGCCAGCAGTTGGAACAGGGTGTACCAAGAGACCCAGTACTTC.